This T cell receptor (beta chain) was found in a study of vaccination effects on CD4 cells after COVID-19. As for the study in general: Post-vaccine specimens arrived a median 72 days past the second dose.

Antigen-specific CD4+ T cells were expanded (with viral peptide pools) by the ViraFEST assay ahead of sequencing. Subsequent to a culture period of 10 to 11 days, CD4+ T cells were isolated. Each participant was administered two doses of either the BNT162b2 or the mRNA-1273 vaccine. The culture medium for 1.5 million to 2.5 million PBMC per well included around 9 IU/ml IL-2 and around 10 ug/ml peptides. Looked up from germline, CDR1 is KGHSH and CDR2 is LQKENI. V was trimmed by 6 bases and J by 0 bases, leaving 15 bases between them. The CDR3 covers 17 residues. TCRdb keeps only in-frame clones here, not all; method: immunoSEQ multiplex PCR. Of approximately 28,000 clones listed, 60% to 80% were seen once; the top ten hold roughly 15%. A remark on this clone: Its antigen is undetermined.

The clonotype originates from a human donor who received a COVID-19 vaccine. The rearrangement links TRBV18 to TRBJ2-6; no clear D gene. Sequences were derived from CD4+ T cells from PBMCs cultured with HCoV-229E spike peptides, sampled after COVID-19 vaccination. As DNA, the CDR3 is TGTGCCAGCTCGGGCCTCGTTTTGATCTCTGGGGCCAACGTCCTGACTTTC. It translates to CASSGLVLISGANVLTF.